Below, 2 T cell receptor beta chains from the same sample are listed, as sequenced in a study of cytomegalovirus exposure and HLA in healthy donors. The study ran its PCR with 60 Vbeta and 13 Jbeta primers. Profiling relied on immunoSEQ multiplex PCR, and the TCRdb table lists in-frame clones only, not all of them. The table lists tens of thousands of clones, around 79% of them singletons, with approximately 4.2% in the top ten. Material for sequencing was PBMCs. Receptors originate from a woman aged 40 to 55 in good health and CMV-seropositive.

The chain combines TRBV9 with TRBJ2-7, with D maybe TRBD2 (6 bases). V dropped 0 bases and J dropped 2 bases, with 12 bases sitting between them. There are 15 residues in the CDR3. Germline values: CDR1 SGDLS, CDR2 YYNGEE. In nucleotides, the CDR3 is TGTGCCAGCAGCGTAGATGGGACTCCCGCCTACGAGCAGTACTTC. It codes for CASSVDGTPAYEQYF.

This chain links TRBV7-6 with TRBJ2-1, with 10 nucleotides matching TRBD2. There are 16 residues in the CDR3. From germline, CDR1 is SGHVS and CDR2 FNYEAQ. Trimming cost V 5 bases and J 8 bases; bases outside gene matches: 12. For the CDR3, the DNA is TGTGCCAGCAGCCTACTGTTAGCGGGAGGCTCCCATGAGCAGTTCTTC. Translating it yields CASSLLLAGGSHEQFF.